Listed below are T cell receptor beta chains from one sample, sequenced in a study of a mutant IDH1 vaccine in newly diagnosed glioma. These receptors' antigens are unknown. The method was immunoSEQ multiplex PCR; TCRdb's version includes in-frame clones alone and lacks a portion of them. The repertoire has around 54,000 clones, under 85% of them found once; the top ten carry approximately 3.4%. This specimen was PBMCs, taken from a glioma patient whose treatment included an IDH1 peptide vaccine. These receptors all stem from a woman in her forties or fifties with glioma. CDR3s include the opening cysteine and the closing phenylalanine or tryptophan. Fields, in order: V gene, CDR3 protein.

v_call: TRBV6-4
cdr3_aa: CASSASPGNTEAFF

v_call: TRBV9
cdr3_aa: CASSARVGNTEAFF

v_call: TRBV6-1
cdr3_aa: CASSGLASTDTQYF

v_call: TRBV19
cdr3_aa: CASSVGGARAFF

v_call: TRBV5-1
cdr3_aa: CASSLTEKSNEQFF

v_call: TRBV25-1
cdr3_aa: CASSATGSNQPQHF

v_call: TRBV2
cdr3_aa: CASSEGRGTGGYTF

v_call: TRBV30
cdr3_aa: CAWSPELGDQPQHF

v_call: TRBV18
cdr3_aa: CASSLTGLTEAFF

v_call: TRBV7-6
cdr3_aa: CASSLGTDYNSPLHF

v_call: TRBV18
cdr3_aa: CASSPATGNTGELFF

v_call: TRBV6-5
cdr3_aa: CASSYSGQGNTGELFF

v_call: TRBV7-6
cdr3_aa: CASSLGAGRTDTQYF

v_call: TRBV6-6
cdr3_aa: CASSPRDNYGYTF

v_call: TRBV29-1
cdr3_aa: CSVDRGGHEQYF

v_call: TRBV5-1
cdr3_aa: CASSFLQTDPSGKNIQYF

v_call: TRBV7-7
cdr3_aa: CASSLSTSGGAKGNEQFF